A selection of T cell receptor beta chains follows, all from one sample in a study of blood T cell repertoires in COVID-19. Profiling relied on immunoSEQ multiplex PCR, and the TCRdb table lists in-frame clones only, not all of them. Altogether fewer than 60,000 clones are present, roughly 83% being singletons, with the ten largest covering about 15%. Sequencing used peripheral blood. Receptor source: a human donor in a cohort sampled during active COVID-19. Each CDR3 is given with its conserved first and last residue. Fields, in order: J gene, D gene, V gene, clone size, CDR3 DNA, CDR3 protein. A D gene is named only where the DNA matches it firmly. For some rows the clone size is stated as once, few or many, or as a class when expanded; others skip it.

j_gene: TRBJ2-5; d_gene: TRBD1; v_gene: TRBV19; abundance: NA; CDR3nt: TGTGCCAGTAGTATAGGGGACAGGGGCGGAACTCCGAGAGAGACCCAGTACTTC; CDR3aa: CASSIGDRGGTPRETQYF
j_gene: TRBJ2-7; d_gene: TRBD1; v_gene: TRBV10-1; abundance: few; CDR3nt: TGCGCCAGCAGCCAAGGGACAGGGTGGTCCTACGAGCAGTACTTC; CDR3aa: CASSQGTGWSYEQYF
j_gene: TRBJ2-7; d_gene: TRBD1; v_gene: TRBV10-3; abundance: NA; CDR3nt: TGTGCCACCACCGGGACAGGGATACTCCCCGAGCAGTACTTC; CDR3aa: CATTGTGILPEQYF
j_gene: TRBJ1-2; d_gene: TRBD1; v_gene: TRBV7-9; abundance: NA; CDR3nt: TGTGCCAGCACCATAGGGGGCGCGAACTATGGCTACACCTTC; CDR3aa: CASTIGGANYGYTF
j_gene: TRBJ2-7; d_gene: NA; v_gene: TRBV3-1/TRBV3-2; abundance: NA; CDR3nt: TGTGCCAGCAGCCCTGGAGGGGGGGCCCCCTACGAGCAGTACTTC; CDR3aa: CASSPGGGAPYEQYF
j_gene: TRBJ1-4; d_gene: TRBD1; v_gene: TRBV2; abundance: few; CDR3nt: TGTGCCAGCAGTTTCCGACAGGGTTTTAATGAAAAACTGTTTTTT; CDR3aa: CASSFRQGFNEKLFF
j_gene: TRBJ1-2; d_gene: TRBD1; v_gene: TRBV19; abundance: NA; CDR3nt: TGTGCCAGTAAAGCCGGGACAGACAACTATGGCTACACCTTC; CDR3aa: CASKAGTDNYGYTF
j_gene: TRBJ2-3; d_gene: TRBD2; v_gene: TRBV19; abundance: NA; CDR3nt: TGTGCCAGCCGGCCTAGCGGAGATACGCAGTATTTT; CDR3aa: CASRPSGDTQYF
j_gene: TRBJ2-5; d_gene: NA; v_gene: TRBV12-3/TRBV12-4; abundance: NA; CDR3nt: TGTGCCAGCACCTGGGGGGTTTCAGAGACCCAGTACTTC; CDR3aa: CASTWGVSETQYF
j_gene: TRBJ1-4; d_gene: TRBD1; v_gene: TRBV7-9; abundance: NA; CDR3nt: TGTGCCAGCAGACGGACAGGAGACAATGAAAAACTGTTTTTT; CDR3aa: CASRRTGDNEKLFF
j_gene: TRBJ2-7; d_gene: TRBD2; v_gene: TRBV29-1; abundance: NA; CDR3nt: TGCAGCGCTTTAGGACTAGCGGGAGCGGAATACGAGCAGTACTTC; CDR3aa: CSALGLAGAEYEQYF
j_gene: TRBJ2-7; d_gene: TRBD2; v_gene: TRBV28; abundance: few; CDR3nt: TGTGCCAGCATGGGAGGGAGAGCCTACGAGCAGTACTTC; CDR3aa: CASMGGRAYEQYF
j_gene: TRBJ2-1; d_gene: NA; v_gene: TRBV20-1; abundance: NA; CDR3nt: TGCAGTGCTAGTGACCCGGGGACTCCCCAGCGTCCATTCTTC; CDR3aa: CSASDPGTPQRPFF
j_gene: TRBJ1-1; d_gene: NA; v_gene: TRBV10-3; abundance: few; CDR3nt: TGTGCCATCAGTGATAGGGGGAACACTGAAGCTTTCTTT; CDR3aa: CAISDRGNTEAFF
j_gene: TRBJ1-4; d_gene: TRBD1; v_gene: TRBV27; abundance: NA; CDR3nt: TGTGCCAGCAGAAGGACAGGGACCCCTGGGGAACTGTTTTTT; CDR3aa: CASRRTGTPGELFF
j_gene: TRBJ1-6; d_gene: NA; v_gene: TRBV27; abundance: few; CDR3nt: TGTGCCAGCAGTTTTCTCAATTCACCCCTCCACTTT; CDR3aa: CASSFLNSPLHF
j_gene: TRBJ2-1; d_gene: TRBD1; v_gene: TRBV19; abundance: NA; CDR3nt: TGTGGCACGAGGGACAGGGGGACTAATGAGCAGTTCTTC; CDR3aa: CGTRDRGTNEQFF
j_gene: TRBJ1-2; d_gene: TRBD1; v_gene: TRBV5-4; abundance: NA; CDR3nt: TGTGCCAGTCGGACAGGGAGGGACTATGGCTACACCTTC; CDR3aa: CASRTGRDYGYTF
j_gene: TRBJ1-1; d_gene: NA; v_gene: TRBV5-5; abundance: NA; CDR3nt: TGTGCTTCTAAGCAGGTAGGCACTGAAGCTTTCTTT; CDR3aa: CASKQVGTEAFF
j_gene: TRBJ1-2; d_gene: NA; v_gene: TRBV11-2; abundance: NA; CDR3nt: TGTGCCAGCAGGCCACTCAACAGCTTGAGAGGCTACACCTTC; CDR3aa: CASRPLNSLRGYTF
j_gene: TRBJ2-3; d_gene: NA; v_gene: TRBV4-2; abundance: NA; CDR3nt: TGTGCCAGCAGCCAAGATGAACTAGCTTCAGATACGCAGTATTTT; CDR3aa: CASSQDELASDTQYF
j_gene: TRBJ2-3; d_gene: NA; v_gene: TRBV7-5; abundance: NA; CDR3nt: TGTGCCAACCCAGAGACGACACCGGATACGCAGTATTTT; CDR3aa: CANPETTPDTQYF
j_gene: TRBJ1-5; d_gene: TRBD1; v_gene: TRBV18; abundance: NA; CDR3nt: TGTGCCAGCTCGCCCAAGACAGGGCCCAATCAGCCCCAGCATTTT; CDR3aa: CASSPKTGPNQPQHF
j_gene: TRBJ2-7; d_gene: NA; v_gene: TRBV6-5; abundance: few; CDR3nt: TGTGCCAGCAGGCTAAGAGAGTTGGTCTCCTACGAGCAGTACTTC; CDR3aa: CASRLRELVSYEQYF
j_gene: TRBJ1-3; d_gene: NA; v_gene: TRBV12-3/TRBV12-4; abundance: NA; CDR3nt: TGTGCCAGCAGCCCTATTGCGGGAAACACCATATATTTT; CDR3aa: CASSPIAGNTIYF